Listed below are T cell receptor beta chains from one sample, sequenced in a study of molecular identifiers for immune sequencing clone quantification. MiXCR, run by TCRdb on the PCR reads, gives a single entry per CDR3 protein. The data show about half a million distinct CDR3 sequences, 20% to 25% seen once. Sequencing was carried out using naive CD8+ T cells from blood, with Jurkat cell RNA spiked in. These receptors were obtained from a human donor in good health. Some libraries in this study had Jurkat cell RNA spiked in. Each CDR3 is given with its conserved first and last residue. A D gene is named only where the DNA matches it firmly. Expanded clones get a size class; other rows say once, few or many, or leave the size out.

J | size | V | D | CDR3 | DNA
TRBJ2-5 | many | TRBV7-3 | . | CASSLSADEETQYF | TGTGCCAGCAGCTTATCGGCGGATGAAGAGACCCAGTACTTC
TRBJ2-5 | . | TRBV7-9 | . | CASSLGFQGMEETQYF | TGTGCCAGCAGCTTAGGATTTCAGGGTATGGAGGAGACCCAGTACTTC
TRBJ2-1 | . | TRBV27 | . | CASSSKGSNEQFF | TGTGCCAGCAGTTCAAAGGGGAGCAATGAGCAGTTCTTC
TRBJ2-3 | many | TRBV5-4 | . | CASMAPSTDTQYF | TGTGCCAGCATGGCTCCGAGCACAGATACGCAGTATTTT
TRBJ2-1 | . | TRBV27 | . | CASSYRGTYNEQFF | TGTGCCAGCTCGTACCGGGGGACCTACAATGAGCAGTTCTTC
TRBJ2-7 | many | TRBV29-1 | . | CSVETGTGQGYEQYF | TGCAGCGTTGAAACAGGAACGGGGCAGGGGTACGAGCAGTACTTC
TRBJ2-1 | . | TRBV30 | TRBD2 | CAWSETLAGEPNERFF | TGTGCCTGGAGTGAAACTCTAGCGGGGGAGCCCAATGAGCGGTTCTTC
TRBJ2-2 | . | TRBV27 | TRBD2 | CASSLSGRAGELFF | TGTGCCAGCAGTTTATCTGGGAGGGCCGGGGAGCTGTTTTTT
TRBJ1-5 | . | TRBV21-1 | . | CASSREEGDNQPQHF | TGTGCCAGCAGTCGCGAGGAGGGGGACAATCAGCCCCAGCATTTT
TRBJ1-1 | . | TRBV27 | . | CASSLNPGDYAEAFF | TGTGCCAGCAGTTTAAACCCAGGGGATTACGCTGAAGCTTTCTTT
TRBJ1-5 | many | TRBV15 | . | CATSRELRGDQPQHF | TGTGCCACCAGCAGGGAATTAAGGGGGGATCAGCCCCAGCATTTT
TRBJ2-7 | many | TRBV20-1 | . | CSARIAPLMIYEQYF | TGCAGTGCCCGAATAGCCCCGCTTATGATCTACGAGCAGTACTTC
TRBJ2-7 | many | TRBV7-2 | TRBD1 | CASSSQGTGTHEQYF | TGTGCCAGCAGCTCCCAAGGGACAGGGACCCACGAGCAGTACTTC
TRBJ2-1 | . | TRBV11-1 | . | CASSAPALGEFF | TGTGCCAGCAGCGCACCCGCCCTTGGGGAGTTCTTC
TRBJ2-3 | . | TRBV9 | TRBD1 | CASSVGTAPRTDTQYF | TGTGCCAGCAGCGTCGGGACAGCACCGCGCACAGATACGCAGTATTTT
TRBJ1-2 | many | TRBV6-2/TRBV6-3 | . | CASSYGLEGYLGYTF | TGTGCCAGCAGTTACGGGCTGGAGGGATACCTTGGCTACACCTTC
TRBJ1-4 | many | TRBV4-1 | . | CASSRSPPGEKLFF | TGCGCCAGCAGCCGGAGTCCGCCAGGTGAAAAACTGTTTTTT
TRBJ2-3 | few | TRBV7-6 | TRBD2 | CASSLEASGGWTDTQYF | TGTGCCAGCAGCTTAGAGGCTAGCGGGGGGTGGACAGATACGCAGTATTTT
TRBJ2-2 | few | TRBV3-1 | . | CASSQGGWTELFFANTGELFF | TGTGCCAGCAGCCAAGGGGGTTGGACGGAACTCTTTTTCGCGAACACCGGGGAGCTGTTTTTT
TRBJ2-2 | few | TRBV20-1 | . | CSAKPGRMNTGELFF | TGCAGTGCCAAGCCGGGACGGATGAACACCGGGGAGCTGTTTTTT
TRBJ2-2 | . | TRBV7-9 | . | CASNLLAGELFF | TGTGCCAGCAACTTATTGGCCGGGGAGCTGTTTTTT
TRBJ2-2 | few | TRBV9 | TRBD1 | CASTHGTANTGELFF | TGTGCCAGCACTCACGGGACAGCGAACACCGGGGAGCTGTTTTTT
TRBJ2-5 | . | TRBV9 | TRBD1 | CASSVGQGRDETQYF | TGTGCCAGCAGCGTGGGACAGGGTCGGGATGAGACCCAGTACTTC
TRBJ2-1 | . | TRBV9 | TRBD2 | CASSASGSSNNEQFF | TGTGCCAGCAGCGCAAGCGGGAGTAGTAACAATGAGCAGTTCTTC
TRBJ2-1 | few | TRBV11-3 | . | CASSLVPTPTYNEQFF | TGTGCCAGCAGCTTAGTCCCTACGCCGACCTACAATGAGCAGTTCTTC
TRBJ2-5 | . | TRBV7-9 | . | CASSLVQQNQGTQYF | TGTGCCAGCAGCTTAGTTCAGCAGAACCAAGGGACCCAGTACTTC
TRBJ2-1 | many | TRBV30 | . | CAWSTGGRPSHNEQFF | TGTGCCTGGAGTACGGGTGGGAGGCCCTCCCACAATGAGCAGTTCTTC
TRBJ2-2 | . | TRBV6-5 | TRBD2 | CASSYAREGAGELFF | TGTGCCAGCAGTTATGCGCGGGAGGGGGCCGGGGAGCTGTTTTTT
TRBJ2-3 | many | TRBV7-2 | . | CASSSKRGYTDTQYF | TGTGCCAGCAGCTCCAAACGGGGTTACACAGATACGCAGTATTTT
TRBJ2-7 | many | TRBV7-2 | . | CASSLDPSYEQYF | TGTGCCAGCAGTCTAGACCCCTCCTACGAGCAGTACTTC
TRBJ1-2 | . | TRBV2 | . | CASVTVDGYTF | TGTGCCAGCGTAACAGTAGATGGCTACACCTTC
TRBJ1-1 | . | TRBV27 | . | CASSLGPVYEAFF | TGTGCCAGCAGTTTAGGGCCCGTTTATGAAGCTTTCTTT
TRBJ2-7 | few | TRBV10-3 | TRBD2 | CAISELASSYEQYF | TGTGCCATCAGTGAACTAGCGTCCTCCTACGAGCAGTACTTC
TRBJ2-7 | . | TRBV7-6 | . | CASSPGGLYEQCF | TGTGCCAGCTCACCCGGGGGACTCTACGAGCAGTGCTTC
TRBJ2-5 | . | TRBV13 | TRBD2 | CASSEGLAGGKETQYF | TGTGCCAGCAGCGAAGGACTAGCGGGGGGTAAGGAGACCCAGTACTTC
TRBJ2-7 | . | TRBV12-2 | . | CASRLPGTGGPHEQYF | TGTGCAAGTCGCCTACCCGGGACAGGGGGCCCCCACGAGCAGTACTTC
TRBJ2-2 | few | TRBV30 | TRBD1 | CAWSYRGAGELFF | TGTGCCTGGAGTTACAGGGGCGCCGGGGAGCTGTTTTTT
TRBJ2-1 | many | TRBV29-1 | . | CSVVRQPGEQFF | TGCAGCGTTGTTAGACAGCCAGGGGAGCAGTTCTTC
TRBJ2-1 | many | TRBV7-9 | . | CASSPTPGARSSYNEQFF | TGTGCCAGCAGCCCTACCCCGGGGGCGCGGAGCTCCTACAATGAGCAGTTCTTC
TRBJ2-1 | . | TRBV9 | . | CASSVAGLSNEQFF | TGTGCCAGCAGCGTAGCGGGACTTAGCAATGAGCAGTTCTTC
TRBJ2-7 | . | TRBV11-2 | TRBD2 | CACSFLAGAGEQYF | TGTGCCTGCAGCTTCCTAGCGGGAGCAGGGGAGCAGTACTTC
TRBJ2-7 | . | TRBV4-1 | TRBD2 | CASSLQGTSFYEQYF | TGCGCCAGCAGCCTTCAGGGGACTAGCTTCTACGAGCAGTACTTC
TRBJ1-3 | . | TRBV20-1 | TRBD1 | CSARDPDREGNTIYF | TGCAGTGCTAGAGATCCGGACAGGGAAGGAAACACCATATATTTT
TRBJ2-3 | many | TRBV7-9 | . | CASSPRTAQLTDTQYF | TGTGCCAGCAGCCCCCGGACAGCTCAACTCACAGATACGCAGTATTTT
TRBJ2-7 | few | TRBV6-1 | . | CASRSPLSYEQYF | TGTGCCAGCAGGTCCCCGCTCTCCTACGAGCAGTACTTC
TRBJ2-7 | many | TRBV20-1 | TRBD1 | CSARDPLTGQNLF | TGCAGTGCTAGAGATCCCTTAACGGGACAGAACCTATTC
TRBJ1-1 | few | TRBV6-5 | . | CASTPLPGKNTEAFF | TGTGCCAGCACCCCACTCCCGGGCAAGAACACTGAAGCTTTCTTT
TRBJ2-5 | many | TRBV29-1 | TRBD2 | CSVAGEPGRGETQYF | TGCAGCGTGGCTGGAGAGCCAGGGAGGGGAGAGACCCAGTACTTC
TRBJ2-2 | few | TRBV29-1 | . | CSVAGANTGELFF | TGCAGCGTTGCCGGGGCGAACACCGGGGAGCTGTTTTTT
TRBJ2-3 | few | TRBV12-3/TRBV12-4 | TRBD2 | CASSQGTSGEDTQYF | TGTGCCAGCAGTCAGGGGACTAGCGGGGAGGATACGCAGTATTTT
TRBJ2-2 | many | TRBV9 | TRBD2 | CASSTKSGDGELFF | TGTGCCAGCAGCACCAAAAGCGGGGACGGGGAGCTGTTTTTT
TRBJ2-5 | . | TRBV7-9 | . | CASSLEGSRETQYF | TGTGCCAGCAGCTTAGAAGGGAGCAGAGAGACCCAGTACTTC
TRBJ1-5 | many | TRBV2 | . | CASSEAVVGPQHF | TGTGCCAGCAGTGAAGCGGTAGTGGGGCCCCAGCATTTT
TRBJ2-7 | . | TRBV4-1 | . | CASSQRPGHSYEQYF | TGCGCCAGCAGCCAGCGCCCGGGCCACTCCTACGAGCAGTACTTC